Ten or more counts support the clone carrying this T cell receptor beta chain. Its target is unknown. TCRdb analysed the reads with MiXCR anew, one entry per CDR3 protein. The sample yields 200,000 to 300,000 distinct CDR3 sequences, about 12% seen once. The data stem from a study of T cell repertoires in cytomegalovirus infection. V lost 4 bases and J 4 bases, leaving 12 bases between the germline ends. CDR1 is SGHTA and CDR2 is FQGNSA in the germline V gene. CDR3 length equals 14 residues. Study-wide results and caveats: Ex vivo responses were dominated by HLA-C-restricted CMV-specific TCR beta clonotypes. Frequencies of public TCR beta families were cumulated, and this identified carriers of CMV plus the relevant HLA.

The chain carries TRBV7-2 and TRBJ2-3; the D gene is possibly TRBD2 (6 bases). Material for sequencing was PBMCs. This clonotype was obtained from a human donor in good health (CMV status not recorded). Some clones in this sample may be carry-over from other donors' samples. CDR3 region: CASSWGSGADTQYF. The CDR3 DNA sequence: TGTGCCAGCAGCTGGGGTAGCGGCGCAGATACGCAGTATTTT.